This T cell receptor beta chain originates from a study of shared clonotypes between healthy human individuals. Study details: Researchers assigned three CD4 naive, three CD4 memory, two CD8 naive and one CD8 memory plate to each donor. Broader study findings: Non-shared clonotypes had lower generation probabilities than clonotypes shared by all four sorted-subset donors.

On this clone: Its specificity is unknown.

Each subset's genomic DNA was shared equally among a number of immunoSEQ plates. Profiling relied on immunoSEQ multiplex PCR, and the TCRdb table lists in-frame clones only, not all of them. The sample holds around 1.1 million clones, 60% to 85% seen once. The germline V gene has CDR1 MNHNY and CDR2 SVGAGI (reference sequence). The length of the CDR3 is 15 residues. Losses at the gene ends were 2 bases for V and 9 bases for J; bases not matched to a gene: 8. Sequencing was done on a sample of memory CD4+ T cells from PBMCs. Subset in this sample: CD45RA-negative fraction. The rearrangement links TRBV6-6 to TRBJ2-7, with TRBD2 matching over 12 bases. This TCR derives from a man aged 18 to 30 in good health. Some clones in this sample may be carry-over from other donors' samples. CDR3 protein: CASSYDLAGGMGQYF. The DNA of the CDR3 is TGTGCCAGCAGTTACGACCTAGCGGGAGGGATGGGGCAGTACTTC.